Following are 7 T cell receptor beta chains from one sample sequenced in a study of blood T cell repertoires in COVID-19. Clones were read by immunoSEQ multiplex PCR, and TCRdb kept only the in-frame ones, dropping some. This table has some 320,000 clones, roughly 90% appearing once. Sequenced material: PBMCs or T cells enriched from blood (not recorded which). These receptors originate from a woman aged 25 to 45 who had been exposed to COVID-19.

The chain carries TRBV5-1 and TRBJ1-5, with TRBD1 matching over 10 bases. CDR1 and CDR2 (germline): SGHRS, YFSETQ. With 4 bases clipped from V and 6 bases from J, the junction kept 7 bases outside the gene matches. The CDR3 sequence is 15 residues long. The CDR3 DNA is TGCGCCAGCAGCCCAGGGACAGGGGACGGTCAGCCCCAGCATTTT. Its translation: CASSPGTGDGQPQHF.

This clone showed up just a few times. V usage is TRBV5-6 and J usage is TRBJ1-1; maybe TRBD1 (6 bases). Trimming shortened V by 0 bases and J by 7 bases, and 13 bases separated the two germline ends. Germline V gene lookup returns CDR1 SGHDT and CDR2 YYEEEE. The CDR3 covers 14 residues. CDR3 protein: CASSLEAGVLEAFF. As DNA, the CDR3 is TGTGCCAGCAGCTTGGAGGCAGGGGTACTTGAAGCTTTCTTT.

The rearrangement links TRBV6-5 to TRBJ2-3, with 7 bases that match TRBD1. Trimming cost V 6 bases and J 7 bases; bases outside gene matches: 7. There are 13 residues in the CDR3. Germline CDR1 MNHEY, CDR2 SVGAGI. The CDR3 nucleotides read TGTGCCAGCAGCCGTGACAGGGCGAATACGCAGTATTTT. It translates to CASSRDRANTQYF.

This clone has just one count. V gene TRBV7-2 combines with J gene TRBJ2-1, with 11 bases fitting TRBD2. CDR3 size: 19 residues. V was pared by 2 bases and J by 0 bases, with 9 bases of the junction left unmatched. Germline values: CDR1 SGHTA, CDR2 FQGNSA. CDR3 in amino acids: CASSLRTLAGDPSYNEQFF. The CDR3 DNA sequence: TGTGCCAGCAGCTTACGGACACTAGCGGGGGACCCCTCCTACAATGAGCAGTTCTTC.

This clone was recorded once. The chain links TRBV24-1 to TRBJ2-5, with a tentative D call TRBD1 (6 bases). Deletions cut 9 bases from V and 5 bases from J, with 21 bases between. Per the germline V gene, CDR1 is KGHDR and CDR2 is SFDVKD. This CDR3 comprises 15 residues. In nucleotides, the CDR3 is TGTGCCACCTCTGACCCTTTTAGGGGGAAGGAGACCCAGTACTTC. Translated, it gives CATSDPFRGKETQYF.

This clone was counted only a few times. Written as DNA, the CDR3 is TGTGCCACCGGGGGACAGCCTAATGAAAAACTGTTTTTT. Translating it yields CATGGQPNEKLFF. The chain is built from TRBV2 and TRBJ1-4; 7 bases align to TRBD1. Per the germline V gene, CDR1 is SNHLY and CDR2 is FYNNEI. The CDR3 loop spans 13 amino acids. V lost 10 bases, J lost 3 bases, and 5 bases stayed unmatched.

The V and J genes are TRBV7-2 and TRBJ2-1, with D possibly being TRBD1 (6 bases). The germline V and J ends were trimmed by 4 bases and 2 bases, with 12 bases remaining between them. The CDR3 is made up of 15 amino acids. Germline V gene lookup returns CDR1 SGHTA and CDR2 FQGNSA. For the CDR3, the DNA is TGTGCCAGCAGCTGGGACATACCGACCTACAATGAGCAGTTCTTC. This sequence encodes CASSWDIPTYNEQFF.